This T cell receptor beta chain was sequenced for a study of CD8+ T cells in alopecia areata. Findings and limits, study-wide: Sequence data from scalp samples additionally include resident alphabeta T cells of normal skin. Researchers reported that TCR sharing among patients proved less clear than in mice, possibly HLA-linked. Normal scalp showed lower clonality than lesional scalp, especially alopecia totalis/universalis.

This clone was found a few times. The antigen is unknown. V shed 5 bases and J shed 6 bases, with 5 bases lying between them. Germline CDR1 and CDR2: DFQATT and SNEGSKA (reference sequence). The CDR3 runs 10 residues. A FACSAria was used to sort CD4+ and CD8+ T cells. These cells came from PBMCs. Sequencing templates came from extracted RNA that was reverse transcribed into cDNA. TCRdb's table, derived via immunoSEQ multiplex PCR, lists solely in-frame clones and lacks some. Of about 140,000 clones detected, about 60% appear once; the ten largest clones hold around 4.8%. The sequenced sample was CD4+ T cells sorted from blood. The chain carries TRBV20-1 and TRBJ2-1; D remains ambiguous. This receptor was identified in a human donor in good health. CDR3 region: CSAGLNEQFF. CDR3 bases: TGCAGTGCTGGGCTCAATGAGCAGTTCTTC.